Below are 26 T cell receptor beta chains sequenced from a single sample in a study of blood T cell repertoires in COVID-19. Libraries were prepared by immunoSEQ multiplex PCR; TCRdb keeps only in-frame clonotypes and omits some of them. The table records some 270,000 clones, 89% of them present only once. Sequences were obtained from peripheral blood. The origin of the receptors is a man aged 50 to 60 with acute or convalescent COVID-19.

The CDR3 DNA reads as TGTGCCAGCAGCGGCCCTGGGAGCAGGCGAAACACCATATATTTT. Translated: CASSGPGSRRNTIYF. The V call is TRBV9, the J call TRBJ1-3; D remains unclear. Germline lookup yields CDR1 SGDLS and CDR2 YYNGEE. The CDR3 length is 15 residues. With 3 bases removed from V and 5 bases from J, the gap between germline ends came to 15 bases.

The genes are TRBV2 and TRBJ2-2; D gene unclear. The CDR3 spans 14 residues. CDR1 and CDR2 from the germline V gene are SNHLY and FYNNEI. V lost 3 bases to trimming and J lost 0 bases, with 5 bases between them. This chain's CDR3 is CASSDRTNTGELFF. The CDR3, as DNA: TGTGCCAGCAGTGACAGGACGAACACCGGGGAGCTGTTTTTT. The variable domain in full, completed from reference TRBV2 and TRBJ2-2, reads EPEVTQTPSHQVTQMGQEVILRCVPISNHLYFYWYRQILGQKVEFLVSFYNNEISEKSEIFDDQFSVERPDGSNFTLKIRSTKLEDSAMYFCASSDRTNTGELFFGEGSRLTVL.

V gene TRBV10-3 combines with J gene TRBJ1-1, with 10 bases matching TRBD1. Germline V gives CDR1 ENHRY, CDR2 SYGVKD. Losses at the gene ends were 6 bases for V and 0 bases for J; bases not matched to a gene: 4. The CDR3 spans 15 residues. CDR3 DNA sequence: TGTGCCATCAGGGGGACAGGGGCCATGAACACTGAAGCTTTCTTT. Protein sequence: CAIRGTGAMNTEAFF.

This chain uses TRBV11-3 with TRBJ2-3; D call uncertain. V lost 0 bases and J lost 1, with 11 bases in between. Germline lookup yields CDR1 SGHNT and CDR2 YENEEA. The CDR3 is made up of 16 amino acids. The CDR3 region is CASSLEVGDGTDTQYF. Written as DNA, the CDR3 is TGTGCCAGCAGCTTAGAAGTGGGCGATGGCACAGATACGCAGTATTTT.

The CDR3 region has the DNA TGTGCTAGTGGTTTGATGTTGGCTTCACCCCTCCACTTT. This encodes CASGLMLASPLHF. The V call is TRBV12-5, the J call TRBJ1-6; D gene uncertain. Germline CDR1 is LGHNT and CDR2 is FRNRAP. This CDR3 has 13 amino acids. Trimming took off 2 bases at V and 9 bases at J, with 8 bases between the two ends.

The V gene is TRBV9, the J gene TRBJ1-4; tentatively, D is TRBD1 (6 bases). Trimming shortened V by 5 bases and J by 3 bases, and 14 bases separated the two germline ends. The length of the CDR3 is 15 residues. CDR1 and CDR2 (germline): SGDLS, YYNGEE. DNA for the CDR3: TGTGCCAGCAGTCACAGGGTCTCAGCTAATGAAAAACTGTTTTTT. This codes for CASSHRVSANEKLFF.

The chain is built from TRBV6-5 and TRBJ2-7; 8 nucleotides match TRBD1. This CDR3 spans 13 amino acids. Germline lookup yields CDR1 MNHEY and CDR2 SVGAGI. V lost 6 bases, J lost 6 bases, and 7 bases stayed unmatched. This chain's CDR3 is CASSRGQVGEQYF. The CDR3 DNA reads TGTGCCAGCAGCCGGGGACAGGTTGGCGAGCAGTACTTC.

The chain carries TRBV5-1 and TRBJ1-4, with 7 positions matching TRBD1. Germline V gives CDR1 SGHRS, CDR2 YFSETQ. V gave up 3 bases and J gave up 4 bases; unmatched junction bases: 9. The CDR3 has 16 amino acids. The CDR3 loop is CASSWGATGINEKLFF. CDR3 sequence (DNA): TGCGCCAGCAGCTGGGGGGCGACAGGGATTAATGAAAAACTGTTTTTT.

This clone was counted once. The CDR3 DNA is TGTGCCAGCAGTGGGGGACAGGGGAACAACTATGGCTACACCTTC. Amino acid sequence: CASSGGQGNNYGYTF. The V and J genes are TRBV2 and TRBJ1-2, with TRBD1 identical over 10 bases. Per the germline V gene, CDR1 is SNHLY and CDR2 is FYNNEI. V shed 4 bases, J shed 2 bases, and the junction held 4 bases outside the gene matches. The CDR3 covers 15 residues. Full variable domain (missing parts from reference TRBV2 and TRBJ1-2): EPEVTQTPSHQVTQMGQEVILRCVPISNHLYFYWYRQILGQKVEFLVSFYNNEISEKSEIFDDQFSVERPDGSNFTLKIRSTKLEDSAMYFCASSGGQGNNYGYTFGSGTRLTVV.

The chain links TRBV5-1 to TRBJ2-1; D possibly corresponds to TRBD2 (6 bases). Germline V CDR1 and CDR2: SGHRS, YFSETQ. This CDR3 has 15 amino acids. The V end lost 2 bases, the J end lost 0 bases, and 9 bases lay between the germline ends. The CDR3 nucleotides read TGCGCCAGCAGCTTCGGGGGAGTCTCCTACAATGAGCAGTTCTTC. Translated, it gives CASSFGGVSYNEQFF.

Written as DNA, the CDR3 is TGTGCCAGCAGCCCCGGACTAAGCACAGATACGCAGTATTTT. Protein: CASSPGLSTDTQYF. The chain recombines TRBV7-3 with TRBJ2-3, with D possibly TRBD2 on 6 matching bases. The CDR3 totals 14 residues. Germline V CDR1 and CDR2: SGHTA, FQGTGA. Between the trimmed V and J ends, which lost 5 bases and 0 bases, there was a span of 9 bases.

The gene calls are TRBV19 and TRBJ2-4; weak D call: TRBD1 (6 bases). Germline CDR1 reads LNHDA; CDR2 reads SQIVND (reference sequence). The CDR3 covers 15 residues. V was trimmed by 5 bases and J by 3 bases, leaving 14 bases between them. In nucleotides, the CDR3 is TGTGCCAGTAGTTCCGAACAGGGAAACAAAAACATTCAGTACTTC. This codes for CASSSEQGNKNIQYF.

The rearrangement joins TRBV5-1 to TRBJ1-1, with D maybe TRBD1 (6 bases). There are 16 residues in the CDR3. V lost 4 bases and J lost 3, with 19 bases in between. CDR1 is SGHRS and CDR2 is YFSETQ in the germline V gene. CDR3 protein: CASSEGGWSGDTEAFF. The CDR3, as DNA: TGCGCCAGCAGCGAAGGGGGTTGGTCGGGTGACACTGAAGCTTTCTTT.

This chain joins TRBV9 and TRBJ1-4; TRBD1 matches at 8 bases. The CDR3 sequence is 15 residues long. Germline values: CDR1 SGDLS, CDR2 YYNGEE. V trimming: 3 bases; J trimming: 4 bases; junction bases outside the gene matches: 5. CDR3 loop: CASSADRAGNEKLFF. DNA for the CDR3: TGTGCCAGCAGCGCGGACAGGGCCGGTAATGAAAAACTGTTTTTT.

This chain uses TRBV6-5 with TRBJ1-5; 7 nucleotides agree with TRBD1. Germline CDR1 MNHEY, CDR2 SVGAGI. V lost 5 bases to trimming and J lost 7 bases; unmatched junction nucleotides: 5. The CDR3 is 13 residues long. CDR3 residues: CASSPNRGQPQHF. Here the CDR3 DNA reads TGTGCCAGCAGTCCAAACAGGGGCCAGCCCCAGCATTTT.

This sequence joins TRBV7-6 and TRBJ2-7, with 9 bases matching TRBD1. Germline V gene data show CDR1 as SGHVS and CDR2 as FNYEAQ. This CDR3 region has 16 residues. With V trimmed by 5 bases and J by 0 bases, 8 bases remained unmatched. The CDR3 coding sequence is TGTGCCAGCAGCCTCCAGGGACAGGGTTCCTCCTACGAGCAGTACTTC. Encoded protein: CASSLQGQGSSYEQYF.

V and J are TRBV11-3 and TRBJ2-3; D perhaps matches TRBD2 (6 bases). Trimming cost V 1 base and J 0 bases, with 20 bases left between them. This CDR3 has 19 residues. CDR1 SGHNT and CDR2 YENEEA come from the germline V gene. The CDR3 spells CASSLAVEGGRPSTDTQYF. CDR3 coding DNA: TGTGCCAGCAGCTTAGCGGTGGAGGGTGGCCGCCCCAGCACAGATACGCAGTATTTT.

This CDR3 is CASSELSRYTF. CDR3 coding DNA: TGTGCCAGCAGTGAGTTATCGAGGTACACCTTC. The chain carries TRBV6-2 or TRBV6-3 and TRBJ1-2, with no clear D. CDR1 is MNHEY and CDR2 is SVGEGT in the germline V gene. The CDR3 length is 11 residues. The V gene lost 5 bases and the J gene lost 11 bases, with 12 bases spanning the gap.

The chain recombines TRBV7-3 with TRBJ2-2, with 7 bases lining up with TRBD1. The CDR3 runs 15 residues. Unmatched junction bases numbered 2, after V lost 2 bases and J lost 2 bases. Per germline, CDR1 SGHTA and CDR2 FQGTGA. The CDR3 is CASSLDRANTGELFF. The CDR3 coding sequence is TGTGCCAGCAGCTTAGACAGGGCTAACACCGGGGAGCTGTTTTTT.

The rearrangement links TRBV6-5 to TRBJ2-1; D is unresolved. The germline V gene encodes CDR1 MNHEY and CDR2 SVGAGI. The CDR3 is 14 amino acids. The V gene lost 10 bases and the J gene lost 2 bases, with 15 bases spanning the gap. The CDR3, as DNA: TGTGCCACCCGAACCGCGGCGGCCTACAATGAGCAGTTCTTC. Translation gives CATRTAAAYNEQFF.

This clone was detected a few times. V is TRBV5-1 and J is TRBJ1-3, with 7 nucleotides matching TRBD1. The germline gives CDR1 SGHRS, CDR2 YFSETQ. The CDR3 runs 16 residues. The J segment lost 4 bases and the V segment lost 0 bases, leaving 7 bases of the junction unmatched. The CDR3 sequence is CASSLDPTGIGNTIYF. The CDR3 region has the DNA TGCGCCAGCAGCTTGGACCCGACAGGGATCGGAAACACCATATATTTT.

The rearrangement joins TRBV21-1 to TRBJ2-7; TRBD1, as called in the table, went unchecked against the DNA. TRBV21-1 is a pseudogene. The CDR3 extends over 14 amino acids. CDR3 residues: CASGSTGGKGEQYF. The CDR3 DNA is TGTGCCAGCGGATCGACAGGGGGCAAGGGCGAGCAGTACTTC.

The chain joins TRBV30 to TRBJ1-2; D perhaps matches TRBD1 (5 bases). V dropped 8 bases and J dropped 0 bases, with 19 bases sitting between them. The length of the CDR3 is 15 residues. Per the germline V gene, CDR1 is GTSNPN and CDR2 is SVGIG (reference sequence). The CDR3 reads CAVVPGWDSNYGYTF. As DNA, the CDR3 is TGTGCCGTCGTCCCCGGTTGGGACTCTAACTATGGCTACACCTTC.

The V gene is TRBV10-1, the J gene TRBJ1-4; possible D gene TRBD1, 6 bases. CDR1 and CDR2 (germline): WNHNN, SYGVQD (reference sequence). V was shortened by 6 bases and J by 10 bases, with 15 bases between the two germline ends. There are 13 residues in the CDR3. The CDR3 sequence: CASSDTGSGKLFF. The CDR3 DNA is TGCGCCAGCAGCGATACAGGGTCGGGAAAACTGTTTTTT.

This sequence joins TRBV30 and TRBJ1-2, with TRBD1 as a possible D gene (5 bases). The V gene's germline CDR1 is GTSNPN and CDR2 SVGIG (reference sequence). Trimming took off 7 bases at V and 4 bases at J, with 19 bases between the two ends. The CDR3 consists of 14 residues. CDR3 coding DNA: TGTGCCTCTACTCCACTGGGGGGTAGCTATGGCTACACCTTC. Its translation is CASTPLGGSYGYTF.

Remarks on this clone: The same CDR3 also results from other DNA sequences found in this sample. This chain connects TRBV5-5 to TRBJ1-3; no definite D call. CDR1 is SGHKS, CDR2 YYEKEE, per germline (reference sequence). This CDR3 comprises 14 residues. The V and J ends lost 4 bases and 0 bases respectively, with 8 bases between them. CDR3 sequence: CASSPTVSGNTIYF. The CDR3 DNA is TGTGCCAGCAGCCCTACCGTCTCTGGAAACACCATATATTTT.